The entry that follows covers one TCR beta chain sequence. The antigen remains undetermined. This specimen comes from a study of human T cells and chemical hapten exposure. Notes on the study in general: Having alopecia, the donors may differ immunologically from healthy people.

The CDR3 is 16 residues long. Trimming removed 5 bases from V and 0 bases from J, with 11 bases in between. The germline V gene encodes CDR1 SEHNR and CDR2 FQNEAQ (reference sequence). From the RACE reads, TCRdb called clonotypes with MiXCR, one entry per CDR3 protein. This sample has over 70,000 distinct CDR3 sequences; approximately 15% occur once, and the top ten carry roughly 4.6%. Time point specified: pre-sensitization, week 0. Treatment indicated: therapeutic diphenylcyclopropenone sensitization with weekly scalp DPC. The sequences come from whole blood, collected in connection with sensitization to the hapten diphenylcyclopropenone (DPC). This TCR derives from a woman in her forties or fifties with alopecia areata. Some clones in this sample may be carry-over from other donors' samples. The chain carries TRBV7-9 and TRBJ2-6; D gene unclear. The CDR3 DNA reads TGTGCCAGCAGCCCCCGTCTGGCCTCTGGGGCCAACGTCCTGACTTTC. Its translation is CASSPRLASGANVLTF.